Following are 23 T cell receptor beta chains from one sample sequenced in a study of T cell responses to AZD1222 COVID-19 vaccine. Only in-frame clones appear in the TCRdb table, and some are missing; sequencing was by immunoSEQ multiplex PCR. The repertoire holds more than 95,000 clones, with roughly 89% as singletons. The source was peripheral blood, collected 28 days after the second AZD1222 dose. These receptors were obtained from an adult who received the AZD1222 COVID-19 vaccine.

V is TRBV6-5 and J is TRBJ1-2, with 12 bases matching TRBD1. CDR1 MNHEY and CDR2 SVGAGI come from the germline V gene. This CDR3 comprises 15 residues. Unmatched junction bases numbered 5, after V lost 0 bases and J lost 9 bases. The CDR3 is CASSYSGTGGVCYTF. CDR3 coding DNA: TGTGCCAGCAGTTACTCTGGGACAGGGGGCGTATGCTACACCTTC.

The V and J genes are TRBV2 and TRBJ2-7; 7 nucleotides agree with TRBD1. V shed 4 bases and J 6 bases; nucleotides not matched to a gene: 6. Germline CDR1 reads SNHLY; CDR2 reads FYNNEI. The CDR3 sequence is 13 residues long. DNA for the CDR3: TGTGCCAGCAGTGTTTTAGGGGGCGCCGAGCAGTACTTC. Protein sequence: CASSVLGGAEQYF.

The genes are TRBV18 and TRBJ2-7; 13 bases match TRBD2. The CDR3 length is 14 residues. Germline V gene lookup returns CDR1 KGHSH and CDR2 LQKENI. The V segment lost 2 bases and the J segment 6 bases; nucleotides outside the gene matches: 1. The CDR3 sequence: CASSPGTSGTEQYF. In nucleotides, the CDR3 is TGTGCCAGCTCACCAGGGACTAGCGGGACCGAGCAGTACTTC.

This CDR3 reads CASSLSSASSNQPQHF. The CDR3 DNA is TGTGCCAGCAGTTTATCTTCGGCGAGTAGCAATCAGCCCCAGCATTTT. The V gene is TRBV27, the J gene TRBJ1-5; D not certain. With 0 bases removed from V and 0 bases from J, the gap between germline ends came to 9 bases. This CDR3 spans 16 amino acids. The germline gives CDR1 MNHEY, CDR2 SMNVEV (reference sequence).

J is TRBJ1-4 and V is TRBV3-1 (or the pseudogene TRBV3-2); 7 bases align to TRBD1. This CDR3 region has 13 residues. The germline V gene encodes CDR1 LGHDT and CDR2 YNNKEL (reference sequence). The ends lost 6 bases at V and 5 bases at J; junction bases unmatched: 3. The CDR3 DNA sequence: TGTGCCAGCAGTCGACAGGGAAATGAAAAACTGTTTTTT. It encodes CASSRQGNEKLFF.

This chain uses TRBV28 with TRBJ1-5, with D hard to call. Trimming stripped 2 bases from V and 0 bases from J, with 20 bases between. Germline assignment: CDR1 MDHEN and CDR2 SYDVKM. The CDR3 sequence is 19 residues long. The CDR3 coding sequence is TGTGCCAGCAGTTTAATCCGGAGACCCCCTCCGAATAGCAATCAGCCCCAGCATTTT. This translates into CASSLIRRPPPNSNQPQHF.

V and J are TRBV3-1 (or the pseudogene TRBV3-2) and TRBJ1-6; TRBD1 might be the D (6 bases). The CDR3 extends over 13 amino acids. The V gene lost 9 bases and the J gene lost 5 bases, with 11 bases spanning the gap. Per the germline V gene, CDR1 is LGHDT and CDR2 is YNNKEL (reference sequence). The CDR3 DNA reads as TGTGCCAGAAGGCAGGGGAATAATTCACCCCTCCACTTT. Its protein product is CARRQGNNSPLHF.

V and J are TRBV28 and TRBJ2-1, with 12 positions matching TRBD2. The CDR3 is 15 residues long. V dropped 6 bases and J dropped 9; count of bases not matched to a gene: 9. Germline-derived CDR1 and CDR2 are MDHEN and SYDVKM. CDR3 bases: TGTGCCAGCAGCCAAAGACTAGCGGGAGTTGTTGAGCAGTTCTTC. It codes for CASSQRLAGVVEQFF.

This sequence joins TRBV19 and TRBJ2-1; 9 bases map to TRBD1. Germline CDR1 reads LNHDA; CDR2 reads SQIVND (reference sequence). The ends lost 10 bases at V and 2 bases at J; junction bases unmatched: 9. CDR3 size: 15 residues. CDR3 nucleotide sequence: TGTGCCACCCTGGACAGGGGAATACCCTACAATGAGCAGTTCTTC. This translates into CATLDRGIPYNEQFF.

The chain uses TRBV12-5 and TRBJ2-3, with 7 bases matching TRBD2. Trimming at V came to 4 bases and at J to 0 bases, leaving 13 bases not matched to a gene. The CDR3 runs 18 residues. Germline values: CDR1 LGHNT, CDR2 FRNRAP. CDR3 region: CASGSPPLEAGSTDTQYF. In DNA, the CDR3 is TGTGCTAGTGGTTCGCCGCCTCTTGAAGCGGGGAGCACAGATACGCAGTATTTT.

Only one count was recorded for this clone. The V and J genes are TRBV5-5 and TRBJ1-5; tentatively, D is TRBD1 (5 bases). CDR3 length: 14 amino acids. Per the germline V gene, CDR1 is SGHKS and CDR2 is YYEKEE (reference sequence). Trimming removed 4 bases at V and 9 bases at J, with 17 bases between. This CDR3 is CASSRYSSGRPQHF. In DNA form, the CDR3 reads TGTGCCAGCAGCCGATATAGTTCGGGGCGGCCCCAGCATTTT.

The chain is built from TRBV5-1 and TRBJ2-1, with 10 bases matching TRBD2. CDR3 length equals 16 residues. The germline gives CDR1 SGHRS, CDR2 YFSETQ. Trimming took 4 bases from V and 10 from J; bases not matched to a gene: 14. The CDR3 protein is CASSQTSGPVGSEQFF. CDR3 sequence (DNA): TGCGCCAGCAGCCAGACTAGCGGGCCCGTCGGGAGCGAGCAGTTCTTC.

The chain recombines TRBV27 with TRBJ2-7; a possible D gene is TRBD1 (6 bases). Germline V lookup: CDR1 MNHEY, CDR2 SMNVEV (reference sequence). V lost 6 bases, J lost 2 bases, and 14 bases lay in between. The CDR3 spans 14 residues. In nucleotides, the CDR3 is TGTGCCAGCAGAGTTGACAGGCGGGCCTACGAGCAGTACTTC. Translation: CASRVDRRAYEQYF.

The chain carries TRBV21-1 and TRBJ1-4; the table gives TRBD1 as D, unverified against the DNA. TRBV21-1 is a recognized pseudogene. The CDR3 is made up of 16 amino acids. CDR3 coding DNA: TGTGCCAGCAGAAGGGTGACAGGGAACAAGGGTGAAAAACTGTTTTTT. This sequence encodes CASRRVTGNKGEKLFF.

This rearrangement joins TRBV28 to TRBJ2-2; 15 bases are shared with TRBD2. Germline CDR1 and CDR2: MDHEN and SYDVKM. This CDR3 is 18 amino acids long. V shed 10 bases and J 5 bases; nucleotides not matched to a gene: 14. The CDR3 loop reads CATIGLAGGPRWTGELFF. The CDR3 DNA reads TGTGCCACCATCGGACTAGCGGGAGGGCCGAGATGGACCGGGGAGCTGTTTTTT.

The chain carries TRBV30 and TRBJ2-7; unclear D gene. Germline lookup yields CDR1 GTSNPN and CDR2 SVGIG (reference sequence). The CDR3 loop spans 14 amino acids. Trimming left V 0 bases short and J 3 bases short, with 12 bases between. CDR3 loop: CAWSVGPANYEQYF. In nucleotides, the CDR3 is TGTGCCTGGAGTGTTGGGCCAGCCAACTACGAGCAGTACTTC.

This chain connects TRBV25-1 to TRBJ2-1; 7 bases fit TRBD2. V was clipped by 4 bases and J by 2 bases; unmatched bases: 5. The germline gives CDR1 MGHDK, CDR2 SYGVNS. The CDR3 contains 15 residues. CDR3 residues: CASSGGSFAYNEQFF. For the CDR3, the DNA is TGTGCCAGCAGTGGCGGGAGTTTCGCCTACAATGAGCAGTTCTTC. The full variable domain, completed using reference TRBV25-1 and TRBJ2-1, is EADIYQTPRYLVIGTGKKITLECSQTMGHDKMYWYQQDPGMELHLIHYSYGVNSTEKGDLSSESTVSRIRTEHFPLTLESARPSHTSQYLCASSGGSFAYNEQFFGPGTRLTVL.

This sequence joins TRBV9 and TRBJ2-7; 7 bases are a match to TRBD1. J gave up 3 bases and V 10 bases, and 7 bases lay outside the gene matches. The CDR3 loop spans 12 amino acids. The germline CDR1 and CDR2 sequences are SGDLS and YYNGEE. The CDR3: CAARDRHYEQYF. Here the CDR3 DNA reads TGTGCCGCCCGGGACAGACACTACGAGCAGTACTTC.

V usage is TRBV7-2 and J usage is TRBJ2-1; TRBD1 is a possible D gene (5 bases). CDR1 is SGHTA, CDR2 FQGNSA, per germline. V lost 8 bases to trimming and J lost 0 bases, with 11 bases between them. This CDR3 comprises 14 residues. The CDR3 loop reads CASATDFSYNEQFF. CDR3 nucleotide sequence: TGTGCCAGCGCGACAGACTTCTCCTACAATGAGCAGTTCTTC.

This sequence joins TRBV28 and TRBJ1-2; TRBD1 matches at 7 bases. This CDR3 comprises 12 residues. The germline V gene encodes CDR1 MDHEN and CDR2 SYDVKM. The ends lost 7 bases at V and 6 bases at J; junction bases unmatched: 5. The CDR3 loop is CASTPRGNGYTF. The CDR3 DNA reads as TGTGCCAGCACCCCCAGGGGGAATGGCTACACCTTC.

This sequence joins TRBV19 and TRBJ1-5; no reliable D call. V shed 8 bases and J shed 1 base, with 15 bases lying between them. The CDR3 totals 15 residues. CDR1 and CDR2 from the germline V gene are LNHDA and SQIVND (reference sequence). CDR3 sequence: CASREQIVSNQPQHF. The CDR3 bases are TGTGCCAGTCGGGAACAGATCGTGAGCAATCAGCCCCAGCATTTT.

This clone was detected a few times. The chain couples TRBV6-4 to TRBJ2-1, with 9 bases identical to TRBD1. V shed 6 bases and J 8 bases; nucleotides not matched to a gene: 8. The V gene's germline CDR1 is MRHNA and CDR2 SNTAGT. This CDR3 comprises 14 residues. The CDR3 sequence: CASSAGTGTHEQFF. Written as DNA, the CDR3 is TGTGCCAGCAGCGCCGGGACAGGGACACATGAGCAGTTCTTC.

This chain uses TRBV7-9 with TRBJ2-1; D gene uncertain. Germline values: CDR1 SEHNR, CDR2 FQNEAQ (reference sequence). CDR3 length: 13 amino acids. V shed 1 base and J shed 7 bases, with 8 bases lying between them. Here the CDR3 reads CASSLEAVNEQFF. In nucleotides, the CDR3 is TGTGCCAGCAGCTTAGAGGCTGTAAATGAGCAGTTCTTC.